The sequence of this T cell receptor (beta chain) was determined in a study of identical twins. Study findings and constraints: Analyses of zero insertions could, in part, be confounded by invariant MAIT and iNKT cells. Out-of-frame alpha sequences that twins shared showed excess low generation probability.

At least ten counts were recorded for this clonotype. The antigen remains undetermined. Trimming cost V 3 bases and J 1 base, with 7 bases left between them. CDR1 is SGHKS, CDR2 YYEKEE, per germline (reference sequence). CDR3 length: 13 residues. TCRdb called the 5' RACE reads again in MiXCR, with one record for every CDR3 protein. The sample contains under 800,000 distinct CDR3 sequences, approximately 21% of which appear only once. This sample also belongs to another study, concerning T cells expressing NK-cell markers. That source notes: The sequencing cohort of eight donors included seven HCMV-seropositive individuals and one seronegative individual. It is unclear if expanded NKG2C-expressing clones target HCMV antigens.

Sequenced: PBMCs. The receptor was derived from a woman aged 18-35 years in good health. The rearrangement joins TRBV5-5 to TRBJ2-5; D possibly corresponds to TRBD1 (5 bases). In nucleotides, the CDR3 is TGTGCCAGCAGCTGGGGCGGCCAAGAGACCCAGTACTTC. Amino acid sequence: CASSWGGQETQYF.